This is a list of T cell receptor beta chains from one sample in a study of blood T cells in healthy people across ages. In TCRdb, the 5' RACE reads were re-called with MiXCR into one record per CDR3 protein. The table has roughly 2 million distinct CDR3 sequences, approximately 50% seen once; the top ten hold approximately 2%. Sequenced input: blood. These receptors all come from a woman aged 40 to 50 in good health. Each CDR3 is given with its conserved first and last residue. D genes are given only for firm matches. Clone size is stated in some rows and not others, as once, few, many or a class when expanded.

V	size	D	J	DNA	CDR3
TRBV4-2	few	TRBD1	TRBJ2-3	TGTGCCAGCAGCCAAGACAGGACAGGGGCAGATACGCAGTATTTT	CASSQDRTGADTQYF
TRBV20-1	few	NA	TRBJ1-5	TGCAGTGCTAGAGATAATCGGGGGCGAGGATTCAATCAGCCCCAGCATTTT	CSARDNRGRGFNQPQHF
TRBV20-1	once	NA	TRBJ2-1	TGCAGTGCTCTAGGACAGTTTTCCTACGAGCAGTTCTTC	CSALGQFSYEQFF
TRBV29-1	NA	NA	TRBJ2-7	TGCAGCGTTGAAGGTGGTGGGGGCGCGTACGAGCAGTACTTC	CSVEGGGGAYEQYF
TRBV7-2	NA	NA	TRBJ2-5	TGTGCCAGCAGCTTTCTAGGGTGGAGCGGTCAAGGGGGGGAGACCCAGTACTTC	CASSFLGWSGQGGETQYF
TRBV7-2	NA	NA	TRBJ1-2	TGTGCCAGCTTTGGTGGGGGGCTCTATGGCTACACCTTC	CASFGGGLYGYTF
TRBV7-2	few	NA	TRBJ2-1	TGTGCCAGCACCTCGTCGGGGGGCCCGAGTGAGCAGTTCTTC	CASTSSGGPSEQFF
TRBV9	NA	NA	TRBJ1-5	TGTGCCAGCAGCGTAGGTTTAGGGATCGATCAGCCCCAGCATTTT	CASSVGLGIDQPQHF
TRBV2	NA	TRBD1	TRBJ1-2	TGTGCCAGCAACCAGGGGGGGACCTATGGCTACACCTTC	CASNQGGTYGYTF
TRBV9	few	TRBD2	TRBJ2-5	TGTGCCAGCAGCCCTAGAGCGGGACTAGCGGAAGAGACCCAGTACTTC	CASSPRAGLAEETQYF
TRBV6-5	few	TRBD2	TRBJ2-1	TGTGCCAGCCTCAGGCGGGGGGGCAGGGTCGATGAGCAGTTCTTC	CASLRRGGRVDEQFF
TRBV12-3/TRBV12-4	few	NA	TRBJ2-3	TGTGCCAGCAGTTCCCGGACAGTCGATACGCAGTATTTT	CASSSRTVDTQYF
TRBV28	NA	NA	TRBJ1-5	TGTGCCAGCAGAGACGGACGCAACAATCAGCCCCAGCATTTT	CASRDGRNNQPQHF
TRBV3-1	NA	TRBD2	TRBJ2-5	TGTGCCAGCAGCCAAGAAGCGGGGGCAATTGGTGAGCAGTACTTC	CASSQEAGAIGEQYF
TRBV29-1	NA	NA	TRBJ2-1	TGCAGCGACGGCCGCTACAATGAGCAGTTCTTC	CSDGRYNEQFF
TRBV20-1	few	TRBD2	TRBJ2-1	TGCAGTGCTCCCGGCTCGTCTAGCGGGAGATTCAATGAGCAGTTCTTC	CSAPGSSSGRFNEQFF